Each of the 31 T cell receptor beta chains below was sequenced from the same sample in a study of PD-1 blockade in mismatch repair-deficient tumors (dated by TCRdb to the late 2010s). Libraries came from the immunoSEQ multiplex PCR assay. Here the immuneACCESS table is served through TCRdb, limited to in-frame sequences with V and J called. Missing clones are a known gap in these copies; in checked studies unresolved V genes cover under half, and the rest lacks a known reason. This sample holds more than 50,000 clones; around 88% were observed only once. The ten largest clones take up approximately 15% of the sample. The starting material was peripheral blood, obtained 52 weeks after starting pembrolizumab. The receptors shown here come from an adult with mismatch repair-deficient cancer.

The chain couples TRBV27 to TRBJ2-7, with 7 bases identical to TRBD1. In germline, CDR1 is MNHEY, CDR2 SMNVEV (reference sequence). Germline trimming cut 0 bases from V and 3 bases from J; bases unmatched to any gene: 2. The CDR3 has 14 residues. The CDR3 DNA sequence: TGTGCCAGCAGTTTATCGAGGACAGGCTACGAGCAGTACTTC. Translation gives CASSLSRTGYEQYF.

The chain is built from TRBV7-9 and TRBJ2-1; the D gene is possibly TRBD2 (6 bases). The CDR3 runs 17 residues. Germline V CDR1 and CDR2: SEHNR, FQNEAQ (reference sequence). Deletions cut 4 bases from V and 6 bases from J, with 22 bases between. The CDR3 region is CASSSLRALADSNEQFF. In DNA, the CDR3 is TGTGCCAGCAGCTCTCTCCGGGCGTTAGCGGATTCCAATGAGCAGTTCTTC.

This clone was found a few times. The V gene is TRBV7-9, the J gene TRBJ2-1; the D is unclear. Germline CDR1 reads SEHNR; CDR2 reads FQNEAQ (reference sequence). Trimming removed 5 bases from V and 6 bases from J, with 8 bases in between. The CDR3 contains 12 residues. CDR3 in DNA: TGTGCCAGCAGCCTACAAGGCAATGAGCAGTTCTTC. Protein sequence: CASSLQGNEQFF.

This clone appeared once. The chain uses TRBV19 and TRBJ2-7, with D unclear. The germline gives CDR1 LNHDA, CDR2 SQIVND (reference sequence). The CDR3 has 14 residues. Between the trimmed V and J ends, which lost 0 bases and 4 bases, there was a span of 10 bases. CDR3 nucleotide sequence: TGTGCCAGTAGTATAGATTTGGGGTGGTACGAGCAGTACTTC. It specifies CASSIDLGWYEQYF. Combining the CDR3 with reference TRBV19 and TRBJ2-7 gives the whole variable domain DGGITQSPKYLFRKEGQNVTLSCEQNLNHDAMYWYRQDPGQGLRLIYYSQIVNDFQKGDIAEGYSVSREKKESFPLTVTSAQKNPTAFYLCASSIDLGWYEQYFGPGTRLTVT.

The chain's CDR3 is CASSWTGSSGANVLTF. In DNA form, the CDR3 reads TGTGCCAGCAGTTGGACAGGATCCTCTGGGGCCAACGTCCTGACTTTC. V usage is TRBV25-1 and J usage is TRBJ2-6; 7 bases map to TRBD1. This CDR3 is built from 16 residues. Germline V gene data show CDR1 as MGHDK and CDR2 as SYGVNS. After removal of 5 bases from V and 0 bases from J, the junction contained 4 bases not matched to a gene.

This clone has only one observation. V is TRBV19 and J is TRBJ2-7; 9 bases are a match to TRBD1. The CDR3 totals 13 residues. The trim removed 5 bases at V and 5 bases at J, leaving 4 bases unmatched. In germline, CDR1 is LNHDA, CDR2 SQIVND (reference sequence). This chain's CDR3 is CASSLGTGHEQYF. DNA of the CDR3: TGTGCCAGTAGTTTGGGGACAGGGCACGAGCAGTACTTC. Complete variable domain (other parts from reference TRBV19 and TRBJ2-7): DGGITQSPKYLFRKEGQNVTLSCEQNLNHDAMYWYRQDPGQGLRLIYYSQIVNDFQKGDIAEGYSVSREKKESFPLTVTSAQKNPTAFYLCASSLGTGHEQYFGPGTRLTVT.

The chain links TRBV5-1 to TRBJ2-1, with 9 bases aligning to TRBD1. Germline V gives CDR1 SGHRS, CDR2 YFSETQ. V lost 2 bases to trimming and J lost 4 bases; unmatched junction nucleotides: 4. CDR3 size: 15 residues. The CDR3: CASSLQGAPYNEQFF. CDR3 sequence (DNA): TGCGCCAGCAGCTTACAGGGGGCGCCGTACAATGAGCAGTTCTTC.

This clone was observed once. The V gene is TRBV6-6, the J gene TRBJ1-5, with D possibly TRBD1 on 6 matching bases. Trimming removed 6 bases at V and 6 bases at J, with 9 bases between. Looked up from germline, CDR1 is MNHNY and CDR2 is SVGAGI (reference sequence). This CDR3 spans 12 amino acids. The CDR3 reads CASSTGTQPQHF. The CDR3 bases are TGTGCCAGCAGCACAGGGACTCAGCCCCAGCATTTT.

This chain uses TRBV18 with TRBJ2-3; D may match TRBD1 or TRBD2 (5 bases each). Germline V gene lookup returns CDR1 KGHSH and CDR2 LQKENI. Trimming removed 2 bases at V and 0 bases at J, with 15 bases between. This CDR3 is 17 amino acids long. The CDR3 bases are TGTGCCAGCTCACCAGTTTCGAGAGGGACCAGCACAGATACGCAGTATTTT. Its protein product is CASSPVSRGTSTDTQYF. Supplemented by reference TRBV18 and TRBJ2-3, the full variable domain reads NAGVMQNPRHLVRRRGQEARLRCSPMKGHSHVYWYRQLPEEGLKFMVYLQKENIIDESGMPKERFSAEFPKEGPSILRIQQVVRGDSAAYFCASSPVSRGTSTDTQYFGPGTRLTVL.

This chain connects TRBV5-8 to TRBJ2-1; D unresolved. From germline, CDR1 is SGHTS and CDR2 YDEGEE. This CDR3 is 15 amino acids long. V was shortened by 4 bases and J by 6 bases, with 17 bases between the two germline ends. CDR3: CASSTPGPKPNEQFF. DNA for the CDR3: TGTGCCAGCAGCACACCGGGCCCCAAACCCAATGAGCAGTTCTTC.

This chain's CDR3 is CASSFGWGGANVLTF. CDR3 nucleotide sequence: TGTGCCAGCAGCTTCGGGTGGGGTGGGGCCAACGTCCTGACTTTC. This chain links TRBV7-2 with TRBJ2-6; the D is unclear. This CDR3 is built from 15 residues. Germline CDR1 SGHTA, CDR2 FQGNSA. V lost 3 bases to trimming and J lost 3 bases, with 9 bases between them. Together with reference TRBV7-2 and TRBJ2-6, the CDR3 gives the full variable domain: GAGVSQSPSNKVTEKGKDVELRCDPISGHTALYWYRQSLGQGLEFLIYFQGNSAPDKSGLPSDRFSAERTGGSVSTLTIQRTQQEDSAVYLCASSFGWGGANVLTFGAGSRLTVL.

The chain couples TRBV4-3 to TRBJ2-5, with D possibly matching TRBD1 (5 bases). Trimming pared 0 bases from V and 5 bases from J, leaving 13 bases between. Per germline, CDR1 LGHNA and CDR2 YSLEER. This CDR3 has 15 amino acids. The CDR3 is CASSQDLSGYETQYF. The CDR3 nucleotides are TGCGCCAGCAGCCAAGATCTATCAGGGTACGAGACCCAGTACTTC.

The rearrangement joins TRBV7-9 to TRBJ2-7; the D is unclear. There are 12 residues in the CDR3. CDR1 SEHNR and CDR2 FQNEAQ come from the germline V gene (reference sequence). V was pared by 1 base and J by 11 bases, with 12 bases between. CDR3 DNA sequence: TGTGCCAGCAGCTTAGTCGGGTCTTCGGAGTACTTC. Translated: CASSLVGSSEYF.

The chain combines TRBV5-6 with TRBJ2-3; the match to TRBD2 covers 7 bases. CDR1 SGHDT and CDR2 YYEEEE come from the germline V gene. This CDR3 region has 14 residues. The V gene end was trimmed by 0 bases and the J gene end by 6 bases; junction bases not matched to a gene: 4. CDR3 protein: CASSLAVGGDTQYF. In nucleotides, the CDR3 is TGTGCCAGCAGCTTGGCCGTCGGGGGGGATACGCAGTATTTT.

The V and J genes are TRBV28 and TRBJ2-7; 10 bases align to TRBD2. The V gene's germline CDR1 is MDHEN and CDR2 SYDVKM. The V gene end was trimmed by 3 bases and the J gene end by 0 bases; junction bases not matched to a gene: 2. This CDR3 is built from 15 residues. CDR3: CASSLRTSGSYEQYF. Here the CDR3 DNA reads TGTGCCAGCAGTTTGAGGACTAGCGGCTCCTACGAGCAGTACTTC.

The J gene is TRBJ2-1, the V gene TRBV7-2; possible D gene TRBD1, 5 bases. Germline CDR1 reads SGHTA; CDR2 reads FQGNSA. The CDR3 totals 11 residues. V shed 7 bases and J shed 12 bases, with 13 bases lying between them. CDR3 loop: CASIKGVVQFF. In nucleotides, the CDR3 is TGTGCCAGCATAAAAGGGGTGGTGCAGTTCTTC.

The gene calls are TRBV6-6 and TRBJ1-1; perhaps TRBD1 as D (6 bases). Trimming took 5 bases from V and 4 from J, leaving 14 bases between them. Germline V gene data show CDR1 as MNHNY and CDR2 as SVGAGI (reference sequence). The CDR3 spans 14 residues. Here the CDR3 DNA reads TGTGCCAGCAGTGCCTACAGGGATTTCACTGAAGCTTTCTTT. It codes for CASSAYRDFTEAFF.

This clone occurred once. This sequence joins TRBV4-3 and TRBJ2-1; 9 bases line up with TRBD1. The CDR3 spans 17 residues. The germline V gene has CDR1 LGHNA and CDR2 YSLEER. J gave up 7 bases and V 0 bases, and 10 bases lay outside the gene matches. The chain's CDR3 is CASSQDRVGQGGNEQFF. The CDR3 DNA follows: TGCGCCAGCAGCCAAGATAGGGTGGGACAGGGCGGGAATGAGCAGTTCTTC.

The V gene is TRBV7-2, the J gene TRBJ2-5; TRBD2 is a possible D gene (5 bases). V lost 5 bases and J lost 1, with 8 bases in between. The CDR3 spans 13 residues. The V gene's germline CDR1 is SGHTA and CDR2 FQGNSA. CDR3 in amino acids: CASSAGLQETQYF. The CDR3 bases are TGTGCCAGCAGCGCCGGACTCCAAGAGACCCAGTACTTC.

The genes are TRBV6-5 and TRBJ1-4; no firm D call. The germline V and J ends were trimmed by 5 bases and 5 bases, with 6 bases remaining between them. CDR1 and CDR2 from the germline V gene are MNHEY and SVGAGI. The CDR3 consists of 12 residues. The CDR3 spells CASSGSNEKLFF. CDR3 in DNA: TGTGCCAGCAGTGGCTCAAATGAAAAACTGTTTTTT.

This clone has just a few counts. The V and J genes are TRBV30 and TRBJ2-7, with a weak D call TRBD1 (6 bases). The CDR3 extends over 13 amino acids. Trimming removed 5 bases at V and 10 bases at J, with 21 bases between. The germline CDR1 and CDR2 sequences are GTSNPN and SVGIG (reference sequence). CDR3 nucleotides: TGTGCCTGGGCCACCATTAACTGGGACATCCAGTACTTC. This translates into CAWATINWDIQYF. The whole variable domain, remainder taken from reference TRBV30 and TRBJ2-7, is SQTIHQWPATLVQPVGSPLSLECTVEGTSNPNLYWYRQAAGRGLQLLFYSVGIGQISSEVPQNLSASRPQDRQFILSSKKLLLSDSGFYLCAWATINWDIQYFGPGTRLTVT.

The rearrangement joins TRBV5-4 to TRBJ2-7; a weak D match, TRBD2 (5 bases). Germline V CDR1 and CDR2: SGHNT, YYREEE (reference sequence). Trimming stripped 4 bases from V and 2 bases from J, with 22 bases between. The CDR3 loop spans 17 amino acids. In DNA form, the CDR3 reads TGTGCCAGCAGCCAAGTTTCCCTCATCGGAGGAACCTACGAGCAGTACTTC. Protein: CASSQVSLIGGTYEQYF. The full variable domain, with the rest looked up from reference TRBV5-4 and TRBJ2-7, is ETGVTQSPTHLIKTRGQQVTLRCSSQSGHNTVSWYQQALGQGPQFIFQYYREEENGRGNFPPRFSGLQFPNYSSELNVNALELDDSALYLCASSQVSLIGGTYEQYFGPGTRLTVT.

The CDR3 region has the DNA TGTGCCAGCAGTGAAGCGCTTTCGCTTGGGGGCTCCCAGTACTTC. Translated, it gives CASSEALSLGGSQYF. The chain carries TRBV2 and TRBJ2-5; D is possibly TRBD1 (6 bases). CDR1 SNHLY and CDR2 FYNNEI come from the germline V gene. V shed 0 bases and J shed 9 bases, with 17 bases lying between them. The CDR3 consists of 15 residues. The complete variable domain, with remaining parts taken from reference TRBV2 and TRBJ2-5, reads EPEVTQTPSHQVTQMGQEVILRCVPISNHLYFYWYRQILGQKVEFLVSFYNNEISEKSEIFDDQFSVERPDGSNFTLKIRSTKLEDSAMYFCASSEALSLGGSQYFGPGTRLLVL.

This clone has only one observation. The V gene is TRBV5-6, the J gene TRBJ2-7; 9 bases are a match to TRBD2. This CDR3 has 16 amino acids. V dropped 4 bases and J dropped 3; count of bases not matched to a gene: 11. Germline CDR1 SGHDT, CDR2 YYEEEE. This chain's CDR3 is CASSRRDSGRGYEQYF. In DNA form, the CDR3 reads TGTGCCAGCAGCCGAAGGGATAGCGGGAGAGGCTACGAGCAGTACTTC.

This chain's CDR3 is CASSEASHSPEQFF. The CDR3 nucleotides are TGTGCCAGCAGTGAAGCATCCCACAGCCCTGAGCAGTTCTTC. V is TRBV6-1 and J is TRBJ2-1; no definite D call. The V end lost 0 bases, the J end lost 9 bases, and 12 bases lay between the germline ends. This CDR3 region has 14 residues. Per germline, CDR1 MNHNS and CDR2 SASEGT.

The V call is TRBV15, the J call TRBJ2-7; 7 bases fit TRBD1. The CDR3 has 14 amino acids. Germline V gives CDR1 LNHNV, CDR2 YYDKDF (reference sequence). J gave up 3 bases and V 0 bases, and 2 bases lay outside the gene matches. The CDR3 region is CATSRDRGNYEQYF. The CDR3 region has the DNA TGTGCCACCAGCAGAGACAGGGGGAACTACGAGCAGTACTTC.

The J gene is TRBJ2-1, the V gene TRBV7-6; maybe TRBD2 (6 bases). V was clipped by 2 bases and J by 1 base, with 9 bases between them. The CDR3 has 15 amino acids. Per the germline V gene, CDR1 is SGHVS and CDR2 is FNYEAQ. The CDR3 DNA sequence: TGTGCCAGCAGCTTATCAAGCGGGTCCTACAATGAGCAGTTCTTC. Its translation: CASSLSSGSYNEQFF.

The V gene is TRBV25-1, the J gene TRBJ2-7, with D uncertain. The CDR3 totals 13 residues. The germline gives CDR1 MGHDK, CDR2 SYGVNS. V was shortened by 4 bases and J by 2 bases, with 9 bases between the two germline ends. This chain's CDR3 is CASSAGLTYEQYF. The CDR3, as DNA: TGTGCCAGCAGTGCGGGCCTCACCTACGAGCAGTACTTC.

In this sample, this clone turned up once. The chain employs TRBV10-3 and TRBJ1-1; TRBD1 matches at 10 bases. V gave up 11 bases and J gave up 1 base; unmatched junction bases: 7. This CDR3 is built from 14 residues. From germline, CDR1 is ENHRY and CDR2 SYGVKD. The CDR3 loop is CAARTGGRNTEAFF. CDR3 coding DNA: TGTGCCGCCCGGACAGGGGGGCGGAACACTGAAGCTTTCTTT.

The V gene is TRBV7-9, the J gene TRBJ2-1; tentatively, D is TRBD1 or TRBD2 (5 bases each). The CDR3 is 13 amino acids. The V end was cut by 1 base, the J end by 10 bases, with 11 bases between. Germline V gene data show CDR1 as SEHNR and CDR2 as FQNEAQ (reference sequence). Here the CDR3 reads CASSLVGRDEQFF. DNA for the CDR3: TGTGCCAGCAGCTTAGTTGGCAGGGACGAGCAGTTCTTC.

This chain links TRBV11-2 with TRBJ2-7; tentatively, D is TRBD1 or TRBD2 (6 bases each). Germline loops: CDR1 SGHAT, CDR2 FQNNGV. V was pared by 0 bases and J by 4 bases, with 13 bases between. The CDR3 contains 15 residues. CDR3 in amino acids: CASSLEEGVGYEQYF. Written as DNA, the CDR3 is TGTGCCAGCAGCTTAGAGGAGGGGGTCGGGTACGAGCAGTACTTC.